The 25 T cell receptor beta chains given below trace back to one sample, sequenced in a study of tumor and adjacent non-tumor tissue in lung cancer. The library came from three nested PCR rounds adapted from ARM-PCR protocols. TCRdb reprocessed the multiplex PCR reads with MiXCR, giving one entry per CDR3 protein. The data show 75,000 to 95,000 distinct CDR3 sequences, with approximately 73% seen just once and about a fifth held by the top ten. RNA was extracted from bulk tissue without any cell sorting. More than 3 cm separated this lung sample from the edge of the tumor. The sample consisted of distant non-tumor lung tissue. These receptors all stem from a woman in her fifties or sixties with non-small cell lung cancer.

Concerning this clonotype: Its ends do not fully match the called genes, so a read error is possible. The V gene is TRBV12-3 or TRBV12-4, the J gene TRBJ1-1; a possible D gene is TRBD1 (6 bases). The CDR3 extends over 14 amino acids. The chain's CDR3 is CASSFLGQNTEALF. The CDR3 nucleotides read TGTGCCAGTAGTTTTCTTGGACAGAACACTGAAGCTCTCTTT.

The CDR3 spells CASSFETSGTQFF. Written as DNA, the CDR3 is TGTGCCAGCAGCTTCGAGACTAGCGGGACACAGTTCTTC. V gene TRBV11-2 combines with J gene TRBJ2-1; 11 bases are shared with TRBD2. Germline CDR1 reads SGHAT; CDR2 reads FQNNGV. The CDR3 is 13 amino acids. With 3 bases clipped from V and 13 bases from J, the junction kept 5 bases outside the gene matches.

Worth noting for this clonotype: A much larger clonotype is one base distant, so this may be a read error. V gene TRBV14 combines with J gene TRBJ1-5; D ambiguous. The germline gives CDR1 SGHDN, CDR2 FVKESK. Trimming removed 5 bases from V and 7 bases from J, with 12 bases in between. This CDR3 has 13 residues. The CDR3 DNA reads TGTGCCAGCAGCGAATGGTTAACACAGCCCCAGCATTTT. Amino acids: CASSEWLTQPQHF.

This clonotype was seen a handful of times. This may come from a read error, since a much larger clone is one base off. The rearrangement joins TRBV20-1 to TRBJ1-1; TRBD1 agrees at 7 bases. The germline V gene has CDR1 DFQATT and CDR2 SNEGSKA (reference sequence). The CDR3 is 12 amino acids. This CDR3 is CRAWDRNTEAFF. In DNA, the CDR3 is TGCAGAGCCTGGGACAGGAACACTGAAGCTTTCTTT.

The chain has TRBV20-1 and TRBJ2-7; 10 bases line up with TRBD2. Germline CDR1 reads DFQATT; CDR2 reads SNEGSKA (reference sequence). Trimming at V came to 3 bases and at J to 6 bases, leaving 11 bases not matched to a gene. The CDR3 consists of 15 residues. This CDR3 is CSASPSSGSPCEQYF. The CDR3, as DNA: TGCAGTGCTAGCCCATCTAGCGGGAGTCCTTGCGAGCAGTACTTC.

Details on this clonotype: Because the CDR3 is missing its conserved closing phenylalanine or tryptophan, this is likely a read error. The chain combines TRBV5-5 with TRBJ2-7, with a tentative D call TRBD1 (6 bases). CDR1 and CDR2 from the germline V gene are SGHKS and YYEKEE (reference sequence). The CDR3 is made up of 17 amino acids. V dropped 4 bases and J dropped 2 bases, with 22 bases sitting between them. For the CDR3, the DNA is TGTGCCAGCAGCCCAAGGGAGACCGGGACATCCGCCTACGAGCAGTACTTA. This translates into CASSPRETGTSAYEQYL.

Regarding this clonotype: At one of its ends the junction is not consistent with the germline gene, which may arise from a read error. The chain employs TRBV10-3 and TRBJ2-7; 9 bases are shared with TRBD1. From germline, CDR1 is ENHRY and CDR2 SYGVKD. The CDR3 runs to 15 residues. CDR3 loop: CAITPSLDRGYEQYF. CDR3 DNA sequence: TGTGCCATCACTCCCTCCCTGGACAGGGGATACGAACAGTACTTC.

A few counts support this clonotype. Its ends do not fully match the called genes, so a read error is possible. The chain links TRBV5-1 to TRBJ2-6; weak D call: TRBD1 (5 bases). The CDR3 spans 16 residues. Germline loops: CDR1 SGHRS, CDR2 YFSETQ. In DNA, the CDR3 is TGCGCCAGCAGTATAGGCGGCATCTCTGGGGCCAACGTTCTGACTTTC. It is translated as CASSIGGISGANVLTF.

The chain joins TRBV30 to TRBJ1-2; D is undetermined. The V and J ends lost 1 base and 10 bases respectively, with 13 bases between them. The CDR3 spans 12 residues. The V gene's germline CDR1 is GTSNPN and CDR2 SVGIG (reference sequence). CDR3 sequence: CAWSGFLEAYTF. The CDR3 coding sequence is TGTGCCTGGAGTGGGTTCTTAGAAGCCTACACCTTC.

This clonotype turned up a few times. This may come from a read error, since a much larger clone is one base off. The CDR3 nucleotides are TGTGCCAGCAGCTTGGTTGCGGGAGTAGTGGGTGTCACAGATACGCAGTATTTT. This sequence encodes CASSLVAGVVGVTDTQYF. This sequence joins TRBV5-4 and TRBJ2-3, with 7 bases lining up with TRBD2. The V gene's germline CDR1 is SGHNT and CDR2 YYREEE (reference sequence). The CDR3 consists of 18 residues. After removal of 0 bases from V and 2 bases from J, the junction contained 12 bases not matched to a gene.

To note about this clonotype: The junction differs from germline at one of its ends, possibly a read error. The gene calls are TRBV5-4 and TRBJ2-1, with unresolved D. The CDR3 totals 12 residues. Germline V gene lookup returns CDR1 SGHNT and CDR2 YYREEE (reference sequence). The CDR3 is CANSLGNNEQFF. The CDR3 DNA follows: TGTGCTAACAGCTTGGGCAACAATGAACAGTTCTTC.

The gene calls are TRBV10-2 and TRBJ2-2; TRBD2 aligns across 14 bases. The V segment lost 10 bases and the J segment 5 bases; nucleotides outside the gene matches: 9. The CDR3 length is 16 residues. Per the germline V gene, CDR1 is WSHSY and CDR2 is SAAADI. The CDR3 protein is CAITRLAGGSTGELFF. In DNA form, the CDR3 reads TGCGCCATCACGCGACTAGCGGGAGGGTCTACCGGGGAGCTGTTTTTT.

Points on this clonotype: The junction departs from germline at one end; a sequencing error may be responsible. The J gene is TRBJ2-2, the V gene TRBV5-1; TRBD2 is a possible D gene (6 bases). CDR1 is SGHRS and CDR2 is YFSETQ in the germline V gene. CDR3 length: 15 residues. The CDR3 is CASGSGTVNIGELFF. The CDR3 DNA follows: TGCGCCAGCGGGTCCGGGACTGTGAACATCGGGGAGCTGTTTTTT.

The rearrangement uses TRBV6-1 and TRBJ2-5, with a tentative D call TRBD1 (6 bases). V was clipped by 1 base and J by 11 bases, with 14 bases between them. CDR3 size: 13 residues. Germline V gene sequence: CDR1 MNHNS, CDR2 SASEGT. CDR3 region: CASSEVGQDTQYF. The CDR3 DNA sequence: TGTGCCAGCAGTGAAGTGGGACAAGATACTCAGTACTTC.

The chain carries TRBV6-1 and TRBJ1-1, with D perhaps TRBD1 (6 bases). With 7 bases removed from V and 3 bases from J, the gap between germline ends came to 18 bases. Germline V gives CDR1 MNHNS, CDR2 SASEGT. This CDR3 is built from 15 residues. CDR3 loop: CASMDIQGTDTEAFF. DNA of the CDR3: TGTGCCAGCATGGATATACAGGGAACGGACACTGAAGCTTTCTTT.

This clonotype was detected once. One end of the junction varies from germline; a read error may be responsible. This rearrangement joins TRBV6-5 to TRBJ2-1, with 10 positions matching TRBD2. This CDR3 contains 14 residues. The germline V gene has CDR1 MNHEY and CDR2 SVGAGI. CDR3 residues: CARSYEREGHEQFF. As DNA, the CDR3 is TGTGCCCGCAGTTACGAGCGGGAGGGCCATGAGCAGTTTTTC.

The chain couples TRBV12-3 or TRBV12-4 to TRBJ2-2; D is ambiguous. The CDR3 covers 12 residues. The CDR3 bases are TGTGTCTGCAGCCTCAACACCGGGGAGCTGTTTTTT. This codes for CVCSLNTGELFF.

Written as DNA, the CDR3 is TGCGCCAGCAGCCAGGGTGGGACGGCGTTGGGTAAGCAGTTCTTC. This sequence encodes CASSQGGTALGKQFF. V and J are TRBV5-1 and TRBJ2-1; D is possibly TRBD1 or TRBD2 (5 bases each). The CDR3 totals 15 residues. Germline V gene data show CDR1 as SGHRS and CDR2 as YFSETQ. V lost 4 bases and J lost 11, with 22 bases in between.

In the case of this clonotype: At one boundary the junction diverges from the germline segment, which might be a read error. The rearrangement links TRBV11-2 to TRBJ2-7; D not certain. The CDR3 covers 13 residues. CDR1 and CDR2 from the germline V gene are SGHAT and FQNNGV. CDR3 sequence reads: CASSLELSGEHYF. The CDR3 region has the DNA TGTGCCAGCAGTTTAGAGTTGTCGGGCGAGCACTACTTC.

In the case of this clonotype: The junction and the germline gene differ at one end; a read error may be behind it. The chain links TRBV24-1 to TRBJ2-2, with D perhaps assigned TRBD1 or TRBD2 (5 bases each). Germline V gives CDR1 KGHDR, CDR2 SFDVKD. The CDR3 runs 15 residues. The CDR3 is CATSDLLSGTGEQFF. DNA for the CDR3: TGTGCCACCAGTGATTTGCTGTCAGGGACCGGGGAGCAGTTTTTT.

V usage is TRBV11-2 and J usage is TRBJ2-7; D call uncertain. There are 13 residues in the CDR3. The V gene lost 0 bases and the J gene lost 13 bases, with 16 bases spanning the gap. In germline, CDR1 is SGHAT, CDR2 FQNNGV. Written as DNA, the CDR3 is TGTGCCAGCAGCTTAGAGCAGGACGTGAGGCAATACTTC. This sequence encodes CASSLEQDVRQYF.

Turning to this clonotype: The junction does not match germline at one end; this may be a read error. V and J are TRBV30 and TRBJ2-5, with D perhaps TRBD1 or TRBD2 (5 bases each). Germline V CDR1 and CDR2: GTSNPN, SVGIG (reference sequence). The CDR3 consists of 13 residues. Here the CDR3 reads CAWSVLQGEAQYF. CDR3 sequence (DNA): TGTGCCTGGAGTGTACTTCAGGGAGAGGCCCAGTACTTC.

As concerns this clonotype: Germline is not matched at one junction end, which may reflect a read error. The chain couples TRBV4-1 to TRBJ2-3; 7 bases are shared with TRBD1. The CDR3 totals 15 residues. Germline values: CDR1 MGHRA, CDR2 YSYEKL. The CDR3 protein is CASSQDGQGTDTHCF. The DNA for the CDR3 is TGCGCCAGCAGCCAAGATGGGCAGGGGACAGATACGCACTGTTTT.

The rearrangement joins TRBV29-1 to TRBJ2-2; D is uncertain. CDR3 length: 13 amino acids. Germline CDR1 SQVTM, CDR2 ANQGSEA. DNA for the CDR3: TGCAACGTCCGTATTCCGAACACCGGGGAGCTGTTTTTT. This sequence encodes CNVRIPNTGELFF.

This clonotype was detected ten times or more. V and J are TRBV20-1 and TRBJ2-1, with 9 positions matching TRBD2. J gave up 4 bases and V 1 base, and 2 bases lay outside the gene matches. CDR3 length: 14 amino acids. Per germline, CDR1 DFQATT and CDR2 SNEGSKA (reference sequence). The CDR3: CSARGLADYNEQFF. The DNA for the CDR3 is TGCAGTGCTAGAGGACTAGCGGATTACAATGAGCAGTTCTTC.